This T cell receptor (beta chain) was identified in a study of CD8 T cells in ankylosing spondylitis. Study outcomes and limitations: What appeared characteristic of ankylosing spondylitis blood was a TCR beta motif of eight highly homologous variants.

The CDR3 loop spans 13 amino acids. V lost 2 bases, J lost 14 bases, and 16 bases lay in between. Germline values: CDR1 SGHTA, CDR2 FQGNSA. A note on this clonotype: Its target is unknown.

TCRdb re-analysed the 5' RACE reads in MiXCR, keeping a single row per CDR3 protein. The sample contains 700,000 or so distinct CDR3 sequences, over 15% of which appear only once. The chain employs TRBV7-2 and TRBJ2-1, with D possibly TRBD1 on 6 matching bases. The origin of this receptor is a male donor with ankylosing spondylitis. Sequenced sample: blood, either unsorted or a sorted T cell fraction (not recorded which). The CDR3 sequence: CASSLTTGYWKFF. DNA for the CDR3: TGTGCCAGCAGCTTAACCACAGGGTATTGGAAGTTCTTC.